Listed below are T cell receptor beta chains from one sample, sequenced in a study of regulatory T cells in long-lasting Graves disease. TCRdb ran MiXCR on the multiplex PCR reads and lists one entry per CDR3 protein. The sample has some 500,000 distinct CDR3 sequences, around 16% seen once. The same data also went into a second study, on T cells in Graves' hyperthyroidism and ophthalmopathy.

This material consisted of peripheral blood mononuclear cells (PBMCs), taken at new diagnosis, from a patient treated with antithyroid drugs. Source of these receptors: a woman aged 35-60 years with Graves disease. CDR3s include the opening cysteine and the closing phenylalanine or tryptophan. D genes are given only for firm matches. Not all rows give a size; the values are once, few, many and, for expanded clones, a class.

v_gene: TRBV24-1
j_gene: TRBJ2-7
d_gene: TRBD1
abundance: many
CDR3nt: TGTGCCACCAGTGATCCGCGACCCCGGGACAGGGCGTACGAGCAGTACTTC
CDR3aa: CATSDPRPRDRAYEQYF

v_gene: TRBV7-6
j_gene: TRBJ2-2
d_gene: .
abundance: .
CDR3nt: TGTGCCAGCAGCGCGTGGGGAAAACTGAACACCGGGGAGCTGTTTTTT
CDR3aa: CASSAWGKLNTGELFF

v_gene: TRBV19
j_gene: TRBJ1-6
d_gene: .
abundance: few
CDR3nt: TGTGCCAGTAGTATCGGGGGGACCTATAATTCACCCCTCCACTTT
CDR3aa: CASSIGGTYNSPLHF

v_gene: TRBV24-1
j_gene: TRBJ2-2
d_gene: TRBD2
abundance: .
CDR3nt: TGTGCCACCAGTGATGAGGGGGGAACTAGCGGGGGGAACACCGGGGAGCTGTTTTTT
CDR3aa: CATSDEGGTSGGNTGELFF

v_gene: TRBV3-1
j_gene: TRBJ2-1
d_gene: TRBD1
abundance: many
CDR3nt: TGTGCCAGCAGCCCCGGACAGGGTAGGGATGAGCAGTTCTTC
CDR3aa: CASSPGQGRDEQFF

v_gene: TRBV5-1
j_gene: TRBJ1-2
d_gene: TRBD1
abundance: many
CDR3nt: TGCGCCAGCAGCCCCGGACAGGTGACTAACTATGGCTACACCTTC
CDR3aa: CASSPGQVTNYGYTF

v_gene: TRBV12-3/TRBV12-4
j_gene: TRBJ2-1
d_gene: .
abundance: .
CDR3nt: TGTGCCAGCAGTTCGGGACCCGGGGAGCACTATGAGCAGTTCTTC
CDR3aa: CASSSGPGEHYEQFF

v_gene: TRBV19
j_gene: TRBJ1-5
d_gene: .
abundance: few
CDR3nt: TGTGCCAGTAGAAGGACGGTGGATCAGCCCCAGCATTTT
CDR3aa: CASRRTVDQPQHF

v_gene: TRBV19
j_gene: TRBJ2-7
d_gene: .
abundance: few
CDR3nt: TGTGCCAGTAGTAGGACAGTGTTCGGAAGCTACGAGCAGTACTTC
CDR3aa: CASSRTVFGSYEQYF

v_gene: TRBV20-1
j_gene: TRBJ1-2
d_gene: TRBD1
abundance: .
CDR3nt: TGCAGTGCTCCGACAGGGGGCGTAAGGGGCTACACCTTC
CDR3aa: CSAPTGGVRGYTF

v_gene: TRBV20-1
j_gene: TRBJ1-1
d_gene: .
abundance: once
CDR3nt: TGCAGTGCTAGAGATGAGTCCCAGCCAGAGAACACTGAAACTCTCTTT
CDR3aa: CSARDESQPENTETLF

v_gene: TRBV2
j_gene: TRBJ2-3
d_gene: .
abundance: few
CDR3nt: TGTGCCAGCAGTGGGGTGCTCCTCACAGATACGCAGTATTTT
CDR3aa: CASSGVLLTDTQYF

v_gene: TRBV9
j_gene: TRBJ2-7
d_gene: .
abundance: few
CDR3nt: TGTGCCAGCAGCTTTCGGGACGGACCCTCCTACGAGCAGTACTTC
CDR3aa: CASSFRDGPSYEQYF